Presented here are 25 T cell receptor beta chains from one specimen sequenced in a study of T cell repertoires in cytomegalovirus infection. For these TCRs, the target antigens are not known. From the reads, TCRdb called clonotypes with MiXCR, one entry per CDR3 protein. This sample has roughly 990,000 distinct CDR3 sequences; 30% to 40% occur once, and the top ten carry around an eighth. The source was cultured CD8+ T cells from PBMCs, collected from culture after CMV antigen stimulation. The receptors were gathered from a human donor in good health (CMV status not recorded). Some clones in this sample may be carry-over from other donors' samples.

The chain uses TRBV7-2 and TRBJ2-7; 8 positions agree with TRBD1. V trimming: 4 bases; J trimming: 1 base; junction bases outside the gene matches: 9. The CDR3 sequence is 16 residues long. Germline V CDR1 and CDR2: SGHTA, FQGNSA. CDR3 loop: CASSYRGDRGSYEQYF. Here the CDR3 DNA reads TGTGCCAGCAGCTACAGGGGGGATCGAGGGTCCTACGAGCAGTACTTC.

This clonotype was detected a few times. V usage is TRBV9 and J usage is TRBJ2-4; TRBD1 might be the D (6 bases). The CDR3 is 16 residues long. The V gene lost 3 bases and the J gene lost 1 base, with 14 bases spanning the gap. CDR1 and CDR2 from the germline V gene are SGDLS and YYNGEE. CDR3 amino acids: CASSGNRDGAKNIQYF. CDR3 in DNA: TGTGCCAGCAGCGGTAACAGGGATGGGGCCAAAAACATTCAGTACTTC.

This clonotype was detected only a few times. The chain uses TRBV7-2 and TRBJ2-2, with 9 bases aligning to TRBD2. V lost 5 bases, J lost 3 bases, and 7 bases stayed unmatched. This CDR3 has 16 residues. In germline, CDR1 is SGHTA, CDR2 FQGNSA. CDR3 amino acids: CASSRTSEPYTGELFF. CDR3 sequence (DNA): TGTGCCAGCAGCAGGACTAGCGAGCCGTACACCGGGGAGCTGTTTTTT.

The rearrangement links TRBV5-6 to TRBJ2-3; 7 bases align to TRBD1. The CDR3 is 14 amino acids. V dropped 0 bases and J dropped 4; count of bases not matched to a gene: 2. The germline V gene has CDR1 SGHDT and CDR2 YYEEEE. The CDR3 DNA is TGTGCCAGCAGCTTGGAAGGGGGCCCAGATACGCAGTATTTT. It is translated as CASSLEGGPDTQYF.

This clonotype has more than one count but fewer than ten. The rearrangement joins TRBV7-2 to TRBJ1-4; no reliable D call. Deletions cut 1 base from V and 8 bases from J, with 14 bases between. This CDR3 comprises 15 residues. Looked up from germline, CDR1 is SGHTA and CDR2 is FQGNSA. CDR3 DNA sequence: TGTGCCAGCAGCTTAGACACCTCCCTCCACGAAAAACTGTTTTTT. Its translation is CASSLDTSLHEKLFF.

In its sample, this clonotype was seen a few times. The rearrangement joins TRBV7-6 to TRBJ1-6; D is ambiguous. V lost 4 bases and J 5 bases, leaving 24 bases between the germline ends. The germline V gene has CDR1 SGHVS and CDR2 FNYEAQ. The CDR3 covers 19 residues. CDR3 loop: CASSSSHRIISDDNSPLHF. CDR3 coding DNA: TGTGCCAGCAGCTCAAGCCACAGAATTATTTCAGACGATAATTCACCCCTCCACTTT.

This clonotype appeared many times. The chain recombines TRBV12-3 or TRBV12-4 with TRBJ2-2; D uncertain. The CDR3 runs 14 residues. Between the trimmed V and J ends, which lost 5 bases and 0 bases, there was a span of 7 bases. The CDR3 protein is CASSLSTNTGELFF. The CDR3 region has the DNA TGTGCCAGCAGTCTGTCAACGAACACCGGGGAGCTGTTTTTT.

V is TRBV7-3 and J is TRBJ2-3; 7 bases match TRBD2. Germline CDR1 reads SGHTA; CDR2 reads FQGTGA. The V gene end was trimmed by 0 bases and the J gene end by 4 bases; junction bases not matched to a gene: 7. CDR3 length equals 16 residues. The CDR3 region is CASSLTSAGRPDTQYF. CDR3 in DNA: TGTGCCAGCAGCTTAACGTCAGCGGGGCGGCCAGATACGCAGTATTTT.

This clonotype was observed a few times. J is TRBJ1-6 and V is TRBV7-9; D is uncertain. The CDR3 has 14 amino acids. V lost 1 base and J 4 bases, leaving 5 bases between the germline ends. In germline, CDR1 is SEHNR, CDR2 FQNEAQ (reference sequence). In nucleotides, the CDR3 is TGTGCCAGCAGCTTAGAACAGTATAATTCACCCCTCCACTTT. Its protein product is CASSLEQYNSPLHF.

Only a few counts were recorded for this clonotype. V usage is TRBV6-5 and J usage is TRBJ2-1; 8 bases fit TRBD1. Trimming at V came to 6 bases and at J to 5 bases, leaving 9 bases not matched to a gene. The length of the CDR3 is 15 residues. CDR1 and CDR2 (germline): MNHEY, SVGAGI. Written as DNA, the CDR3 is TGTGCCAGCAGGTATCACAGGGGGAGTAACAATGAGCAGTTCTTC. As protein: CASRYHRGSNNEQFF.

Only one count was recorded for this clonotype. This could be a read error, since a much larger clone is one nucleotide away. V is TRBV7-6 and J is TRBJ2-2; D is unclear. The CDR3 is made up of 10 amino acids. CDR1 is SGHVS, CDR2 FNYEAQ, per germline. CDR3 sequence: CVTRGGELFF. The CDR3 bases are TGTGTCACTCGAGGCGGGGAGCTGTTTTTT.

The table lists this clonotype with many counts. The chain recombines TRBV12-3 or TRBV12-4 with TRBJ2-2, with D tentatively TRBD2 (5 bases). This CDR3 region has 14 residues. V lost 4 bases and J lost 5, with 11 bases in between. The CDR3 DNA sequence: TGTGCCAGCAGTTCCTCCCCGGGGACCGGGGAGCTGTTTTTT. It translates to CASSSSPGTGELFF.

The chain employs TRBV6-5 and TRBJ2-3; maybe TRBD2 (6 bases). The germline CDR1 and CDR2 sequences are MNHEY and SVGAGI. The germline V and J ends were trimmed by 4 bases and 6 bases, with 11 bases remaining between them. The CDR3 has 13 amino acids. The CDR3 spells CASSSHLADTQYF. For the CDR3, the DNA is TGTGCCAGCAGTTCTCATCTAGCGGATACGCAGTATTTT.

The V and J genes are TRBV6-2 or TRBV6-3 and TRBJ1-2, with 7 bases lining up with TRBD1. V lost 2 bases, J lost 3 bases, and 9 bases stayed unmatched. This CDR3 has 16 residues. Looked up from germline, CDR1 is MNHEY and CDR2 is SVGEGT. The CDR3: CASSYLSRGQDYGYTF. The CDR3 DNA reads TGTGCCAGCAGTTACCTCTCGCGCGGACAGGACTATGGCTACACCTTC.

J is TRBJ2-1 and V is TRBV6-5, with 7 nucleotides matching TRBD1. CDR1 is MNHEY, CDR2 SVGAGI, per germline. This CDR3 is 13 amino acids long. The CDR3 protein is CVTDRVIYNEQFF. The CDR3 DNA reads TGTGTCACCGACAGGGTCATCTACAATGAGCAGTTCTTC.

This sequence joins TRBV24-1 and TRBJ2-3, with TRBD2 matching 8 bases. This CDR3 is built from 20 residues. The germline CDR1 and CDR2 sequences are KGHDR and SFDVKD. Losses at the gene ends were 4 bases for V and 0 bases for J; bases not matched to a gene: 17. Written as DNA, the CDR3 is TGTGCCACCAGTGACCCCGGGAAGCGGGGGTACCCTTCTAGCACAGATACGCAGTATTTT. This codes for CATSDPGKRGYPSSTDTQYF.

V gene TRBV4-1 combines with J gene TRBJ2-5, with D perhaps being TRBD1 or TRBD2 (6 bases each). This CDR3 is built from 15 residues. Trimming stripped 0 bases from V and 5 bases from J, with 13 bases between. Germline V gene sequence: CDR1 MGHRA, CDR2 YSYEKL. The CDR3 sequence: CASSQESGDWETQYF. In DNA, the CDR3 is TGCGCCAGCAGCCAAGAGTCAGGGGACTGGGAGACCCAGTACTTC.

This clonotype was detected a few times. This CDR3 reads CASNRRYTGELFF. CDR3 nucleotides: TGTGCCAGTAACCGAAGGTACACCGGGGAGCTGTTTTTT. This chain links TRBV19 with TRBJ2-2, with no clear D. The CDR3 runs to 13 residues. Trimming removed 7 bases from V and 3 bases from J, with 9 bases in between. Germline lookup yields CDR1 LNHDA and CDR2 SQIVND (reference sequence).

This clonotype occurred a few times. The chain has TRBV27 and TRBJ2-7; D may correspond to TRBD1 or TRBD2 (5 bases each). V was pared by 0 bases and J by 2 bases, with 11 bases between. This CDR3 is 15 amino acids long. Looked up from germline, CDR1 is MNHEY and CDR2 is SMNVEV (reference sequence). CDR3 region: CASSLSGQGAYEQYF. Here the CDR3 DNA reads TGTGCCAGCAGTTTATCGGGGCAGGGAGCCTACGAGCAGTACTTC.

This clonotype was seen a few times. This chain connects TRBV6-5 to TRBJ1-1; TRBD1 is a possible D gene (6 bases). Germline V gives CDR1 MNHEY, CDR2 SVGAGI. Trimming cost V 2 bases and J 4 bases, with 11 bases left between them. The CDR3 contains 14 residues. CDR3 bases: TGTGCCAGCAGTTACGGGCAGGGGCCCACTGAAGCTTTCTTT. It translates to CASSYGQGPTEAFF.

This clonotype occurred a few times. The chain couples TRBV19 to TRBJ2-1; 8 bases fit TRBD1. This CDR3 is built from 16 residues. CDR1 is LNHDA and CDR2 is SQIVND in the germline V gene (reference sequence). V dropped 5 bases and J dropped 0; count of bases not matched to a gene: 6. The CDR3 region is CASSPLGQGSYNEQFF. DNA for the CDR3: TGTGCCAGTAGTCCCCTAGGACAGGGCTCCTACAATGAGCAGTTCTTC.

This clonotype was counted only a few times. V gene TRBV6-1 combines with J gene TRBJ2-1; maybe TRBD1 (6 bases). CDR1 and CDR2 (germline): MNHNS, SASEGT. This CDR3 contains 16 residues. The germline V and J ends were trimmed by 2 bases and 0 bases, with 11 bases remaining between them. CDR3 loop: CASSEQGTSSYNEQFF. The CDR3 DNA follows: TGTGCCAGCAGTGAACAGGGGACCAGCTCCTACAATGAGCAGTTCTTC.

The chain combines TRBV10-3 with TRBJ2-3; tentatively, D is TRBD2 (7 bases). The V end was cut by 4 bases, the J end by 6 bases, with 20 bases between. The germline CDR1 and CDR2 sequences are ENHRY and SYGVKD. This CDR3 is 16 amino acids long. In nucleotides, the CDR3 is TGTGCCATCAGTGTCTCTGCCGGGGGGCCGACCGATACGCAGTATTTT. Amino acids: CAISVSAGGPTDTQYF.

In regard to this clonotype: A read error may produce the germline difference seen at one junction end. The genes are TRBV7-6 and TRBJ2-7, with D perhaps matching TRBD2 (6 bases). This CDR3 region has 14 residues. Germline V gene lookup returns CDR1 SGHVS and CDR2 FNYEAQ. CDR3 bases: TGTGCCAGCAACTTAGCCGGGGACTGGTGGGAGCAGTACTTC. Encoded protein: CASNLAGDWWEQYF.

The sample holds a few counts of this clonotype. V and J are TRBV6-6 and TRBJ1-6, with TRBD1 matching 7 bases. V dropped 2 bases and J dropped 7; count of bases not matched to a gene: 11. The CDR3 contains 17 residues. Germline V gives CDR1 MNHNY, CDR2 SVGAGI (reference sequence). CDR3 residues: CASSYRDRVRANSPLHF. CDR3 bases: TGTGCCAGCAGTTACCGAGACAGGGTCAGGGCGAATTCACCCCTCCACTTT.